Below are 3 T cell receptor beta chains sequenced from a single sample in a study of radiotherapy plus CTLA-4 blockade in lung cancer. The table came from immunoSEQ multiplex PCR; TCRdb's copy has only in-frame clones and leaves some out. The repertoire includes 20,000 to 25,000 clones, about three quarters of them detected once, and approximately 3.8% sits in the top ten. Sequencing was performed on peripheral blood, taken from a patient treated with radiotherapy plus ipilimumab. The receptors shown here come from a human donor with non-small cell lung cancer who had stable disease on radiotherapy plus ipilimumab.

V and J are TRBV19 and TRBJ1-5; D might be TRBD1 (5 bases). This CDR3 is built from 17 residues. Per germline, CDR1 LNHDA and CDR2 SQIVND (reference sequence). V gave up 4 bases and J gave up 0 bases, with 16 bases separating them. CDR3 loop: CASSTTPQDPSNQPQHF. DNA of the CDR3: TGTGCCAGTAGTACGACCCCACAGGACCCTAGCAATCAGCCCCAGCATTTT.

This chain uses TRBV27 with TRBJ1-1; D is perhaps TRBD1 (5 bases). CDR1 is MNHEY, CDR2 SMNVEV, per germline (reference sequence). CDR3 length equals 15 residues. The V and J ends lost 0 bases and 4 bases respectively, with 12 bases between them. The CDR3, as DNA: TGTGCCAGCAGTTTATCAGGGGCCGGGAGCACTGAAGCTTTCTTT. This codes for CASSLSGAGSTEAFF.

This rearrangement joins TRBV4-2 to TRBJ2-1; 12 positions agree with TRBD2. CDR1 is LGHNA and CDR2 is YNFKEQ in the germline V gene. V lost 4 bases and J lost 15; bases outside the gene matches: 7. This CDR3 comprises 13 residues. The chain's CDR3 is CASSPETSGSRFF. The CDR3 nucleotides read TGTGCCAGCAGCCCTGAGACTAGCGGGAGTAGGTTCTTC.